This TCR beta chain appears in the sequencing data of a study of T-cell reconstitution after alpha-beta-depleted transplantation in children. The CDR3 consists of 18 residues. In germline, CDR1 is SGHVS, CDR2 FQNEAQ. Deletions cut 0 bases from V and 0 bases from J, with 12 bases between. As it was prepared, the TCRbeta library received unique molecular identifiers. Using its own MiXCR run on the PCR reads, TCRdb lists one record per CDR3 protein. The sample includes hundreds of thousands of distinct CDR3 sequences, around 19% of them seen just once. This TCR was recovered from a human donor who donated a stem cell graft to a child with acute lymphoblastic leukemia. The chain carries TRBV7-8 and TRBJ2-6; tentatively, D is TRBD1 (5 bases). Material: PBMCs from the stem cell graft donor, obtained from the stem cell graft. CDR3 region: CASSLASGPHSGANVLTF. The CDR3 coding sequence is TGTGCCAGCAGCTTAGCATCAGGGCCCCACTCTGGGGCCAACGTCCTGACTTTC. Full variable domain (remainder filled in from reference TRBV7-8 and TRBJ2-6): GAGVSQSPRYKVAKRGQDVALRCDPISGHVSLFWYQQALGQGPEFLTYFQNEAQLDKSGLPSDRFFAERPEGSVSTLKIQRTQQEDSAVYLCASSLASGPHSGANVLTFGAGSRLTVL.